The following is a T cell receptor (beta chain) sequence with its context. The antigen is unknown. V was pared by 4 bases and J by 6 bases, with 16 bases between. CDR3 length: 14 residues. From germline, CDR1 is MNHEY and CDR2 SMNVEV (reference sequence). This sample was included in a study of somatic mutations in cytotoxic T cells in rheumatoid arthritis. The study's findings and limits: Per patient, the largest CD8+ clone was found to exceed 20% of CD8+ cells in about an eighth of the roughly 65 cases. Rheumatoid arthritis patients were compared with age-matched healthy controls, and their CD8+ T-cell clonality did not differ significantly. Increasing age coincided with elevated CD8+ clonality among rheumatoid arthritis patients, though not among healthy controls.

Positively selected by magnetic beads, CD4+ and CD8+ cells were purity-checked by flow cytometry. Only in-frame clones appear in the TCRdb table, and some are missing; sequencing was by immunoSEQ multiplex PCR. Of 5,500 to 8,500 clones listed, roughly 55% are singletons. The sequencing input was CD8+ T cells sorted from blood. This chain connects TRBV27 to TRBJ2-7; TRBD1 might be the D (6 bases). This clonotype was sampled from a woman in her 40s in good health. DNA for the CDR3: TGTGCCAGCAGTTCAGGGGCAGGGGCATTCGAGCAGTACTTC. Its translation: CASSSGAGAFEQYF.